Sequencing of this TCR beta chain was carried out in a study of cytomegalovirus exposure and HLA in healthy donors (dated by TCRdb to between 2016 and 2019). Notes on the research overall: A later analysis indicated that the 95 to 150 validation repertoires were generated on the platform also employed for the 666 repertoires of the first cohort. The aim of the study was to test whether cataloging public T cell receptors could identify signatures of past pathogen exposure. A separate validation cohort of 100 to 150 different subjects was used in addition to the roughly 640-subject first cohort. To predict cytomegalovirus infection status, the study brought together high-throughput TCR immunosequencing, statistical association of individual TCRs with disease status, and machine learning.

Of note for this clone: Its binding antigen is unknown. No base-level quality is on record; no much larger clone is a single base apart.

The library relied on the immunoSEQ multiplex PCR assay. The authors processed their data as follows. To diagnose cytomegalovirus status from the catalog of TCR beta chain sequences, a statistical classification framework was built. TCRdb mirrors the immuneACCESS table, restricted to in-frame sequences. Some clones are absent from its copies; in checked studies, under half trace to an unresolved V gene, and the reason for the others is unknown. That table is the source of V, J and clone size, and D and trimming were worked out from the DNA. Recorded for this sample are 100,000 to 150,000 clones; approximately 88% of them occurred a single time. The ten largest account for 1.5% to 2% of the sample. The CDR3 runs 15 amino acids, cysteine and phenylalanine included. CDR3 DNA only is kept here, 45 bases in frame from base 1. The germline V and J ends show losses of 3 bases and 3 bases respectively, and no gene match explains 4 bases of the junction. The germline V gene sets CDR1 to ENHRY and CDR2 to SYGVKD.

What the study reported, not specific to this receptor: Across donors, most TCR sequences were observed very rarely, whereas some public TCRs were present in many individuals. A total of fewer than 200 TCR beta chains were listed by the study as associated with cytomegalovirus. In vitro tests confirmed that a few of the cytomegalovirus-associated TCR beta chains recognize cytomegalovirus antigens. Cytomegalovirus status was reported to be diagnosed by the classifier with high specificity and sensitivity in both the original and validation cohorts. A later analysis had no HLA typing for the validation cohort, so co-occurrence there was scored across all 130 or so repertoires. Of the cluster scores, roughly 95% were above 0 in a later analysis, which found that TCRs clustered in the first cohort also tended to co-occur in the 120 or so validation repertoires. It was suggested by the authors that the approach could potentially be generalized to other disease states and immunological phenotypes.

Donors formed part of the validation cohort, which comprised about 130 subjects and was distinct from the first cohort of 666 subjects. The chain is assembled from TRBV10-3 and TRBJ1-4; 7 bases in between match TRBD1. This receptor was obtained from a man aged 18-30 years in good health and CMV-seronegative. Specimen: PBMCs. The DNA reads as follows: TGTGCCATCAGTGACCCGGGACAGTCTAATGAAAAACTGTTTTTT. Its translation reads: CAISDPGQSNEKLFF.